This paragraph covers one TCR beta chain sequence. Only a few counts were recorded for this clone. Its antigen is unknown. Base qualities are not at hand, and no much larger clone is one base apart. TCRbeta CDR3 regions were amplified from genomic DNA by means of the immunoSEQ Assay, a bias-controlled multiplex PCR. For the original study's pipeline: Within the assay, amplification of reference gene primers was used to estimate how many nucleated cells each sample contained. To quantify the absolute abundance of each unique TCRbeta CDR3 rearrangement, sequence reads were collapsed and filtered. For each sample, productive Simpson clonality was calculated as the square root of Simpson's diversity index across productive rearrangements. Imported from immuneACCESS, the table was reduced by TCRdb to in-frame sequences with V and J called. These copies leave out some clones; in studies compared against another copy, an unresolved V gene accounts for under half, and the cause of the remainder is not known. V, J and clone size are those of that table, while D and trimming were read from the DNA. Within this sample are around 39,000 clones, with 80% of them counted one time only. Around 14% of the sample lies in the top ten.

Collaborating institutions collected whole blood in K2EDTA tubes following their own protocols. For TCRbeta analysis, collaborators shipped samples as frozen whole blood, isolated PBMCs, or DNA extracted from either of those sample types. These data originate in a study of blood T cell repertoires in COVID-19 (TCRdb year 2020). Regarding the study in general: Samples covering the acute and convalescent phases of COVID-19 were provided by collaborators in the United States, Italy and Spain. Samples were obtained from the ongoing ImmuneRACE study (first 160 participants) and from 1,254 subjects provided by 6 global collaborators. Subjects who had been exposed to COVID-19, were actively infected with it, or had recovered from it provided the deeply sampled blood TCRbeta repertoires that made up the dataset. The prospective study material was composed of cDNA or gDNA derived from T cells, B-cell-depleted T cells, or PBMCs. Where available, HLA class I and class II types were taken from metadata supplied by the sample provider and were not determined by assay-based typing. Sample metadata almost always included a de-identified subject ID, COVID-19 status, age in years and sex. The repertoires were released in a freely available public database intended as a resource for research on the immune response to SARS-CoV-2.

Overall study results and their limits: The amount of clinical and demographic metadata varied by source and participant and was provided uncurated.

The sequencing input was peripheral blood. The clonotype was recovered from a woman in her sixties or seventies with acute or convalescent COVID-19.

The CDR3 has the sequence CASSPRVGGLAGGDEQYF. The nucleotides are TGTGCCAGCAGCCCGAGAGTCGGAGGACTAGCGGGAGGAGACGAGCAGTACTTC. Recombination linked TRBV5-8 to TRBJ2-7, with 14 middle bases fitting TRBD2. At the junction V is shortened by 4 bases and J by 5 bases; bases outside the gene matches: 14. Per the germline V gene, SGHTS is the CDR1 and YDEGEE is the CDR2. The CDR3 sequence holds 18 residues, the cysteine and phenylalanine included. Here the CDR3 DNA is all that survives: 54 bases in frame from base 1.